These 17 T cell receptor beta chains were sequenced from one sample in a study of OX40 agonist ivuxolimab in advanced cancers. Profiling relied on immunoSEQ multiplex PCR, and the TCRdb table lists in-frame clones only, not all of them. The sample carries over 30,000 clones, roughly 80% recorded once. Sequences were derived from CD4+ or CD8+ T cells sorted from blood, sampled in a trial of the OX40 agonist ivuxolimab. All receptors derive from an adult with an advanced solid tumor such as melanoma, head and neck, liver or kidney cancer.

This rearrangement joins TRBV7-9 to TRBJ2-5; maybe TRBD2 (5 bases). Germline V CDR1 and CDR2: SEHNR, FQNEAQ (reference sequence). V gave up 1 base and J gave up 4 bases, with 19 bases separating them. The CDR3 length is 17 residues. CDR3 sequence: CASSLGTDPGEGETQYF. In DNA form, the CDR3 reads TGTGCCAGCAGCTTAGGGACCGACCCCGGGGAAGGAGAGACCCAGTACTTC.

The chain employs TRBV7-8 and TRBJ2-7; no definite D call. This CDR3 is built from 11 residues. Trimming shortened V by 0 bases and J by 7 bases, and 4 bases separated the two germline ends. Germline V gene data show CDR1 as SGHVS and CDR2 as FQNEAQ. CDR3 nucleotides: TGTGCCAGCAGCTTAGCGCGTGAGCAGTACTTC. Protein product: CASSLAREQYF.

The J gene is TRBJ1-5, the V gene TRBV6-1, with D maybe TRBD1 (5 bases). The germline V and J ends were trimmed by 8 bases and 2 bases, with 10 bases remaining between them. This CDR3 is built from 13 residues. Germline V gives CDR1 MNHNS, CDR2 SASEGT. CDR3 sequence: CASGDFRNQPQHF. CDR3 in DNA: TGTGCCAGCGGGGACTTCCGCAATCAGCCCCAGCATTTT.

The chain uses TRBV14 and TRBJ2-5; 10 bases are a match to TRBD1. The CDR3 is 15 amino acids. Germline assignment: CDR1 SGHDN and CDR2 FVKESK. V was clipped by 2 bases and J by 5 bases; unmatched bases: 5. The CDR3 here is CASSQLTGGEETQYF. In DNA form, the CDR3 reads TGTGCCAGCAGCCAATTGACAGGGGGCGAGGAGACCCAGTACTTC.

The chain has TRBV19 and TRBJ1-1; D gene unclear. In germline, CDR1 is LNHDA, CDR2 SQIVND (reference sequence). V was cut by 5 bases and J by 0 bases, with 13 bases left in between. This CDR3 has 15 amino acids. The CDR3 sequence: CASSPRTVLNTEAFF. As DNA, the CDR3 is TGTGCCAGTAGTCCAAGGACCGTATTGAACACTGAAGCTTTCTTT.

V gene TRBV6-5 combines with J gene TRBJ2-5; no definite D call. The CDR3 is 13 residues long. The ends were cut back, 6 bases at V and 0 bases at J, with 8 bases in the middle. Germline V gene lookup returns CDR1 MNHEY and CDR2 SVGAGI. The CDR3 sequence is CASSPPYQETQYF. The CDR3 DNA follows: TGTGCCAGCAGCCCTCCGTACCAAGAGACCCAGTACTTC.

V and J are TRBV5-1 and TRBJ1-2; D may be TRBD1 (6 bases). Trimming removed 3 bases at V and 6 bases at J, with 12 bases between. CDR3 size: 13 residues. CDR1 SGHRS and CDR2 YFSETQ come from the germline V gene. This chain's CDR3 is CASSSTGYNGYTF. For the CDR3, the DNA is TGCGCCAGCAGCTCAACAGGGTACAATGGCTACACCTTC.

This clone was seen a handful of times. The chain carries TRBV9 and TRBJ2-7; 10 positions agree with TRBD1. In germline, CDR1 is SGDLS, CDR2 YYNGEE. This CDR3 contains 15 residues. The J segment lost 2 bases and the V segment lost 4 bases, leaving 6 bases of the junction unmatched. The chain's CDR3 is CASSPRTGGPYEQYF. In DNA form, the CDR3 reads TGTGCCAGCAGCCCTAGGACAGGGGGTCCCTACGAGCAGTACTTC.

The chain's CDR3 is CAIAAGGNDNEQFF. CDR3 DNA sequence: TGTGCCATTGCGGCGGGGGGGAATGACAATGAGCAGTTCTTC. This sequence joins TRBV19 and TRBJ2-1, with 9 bases fitting TRBD2. V was clipped by 10 bases and J by 5 bases; unmatched bases: 9. The germline CDR1 and CDR2 sequences are LNHDA and SQIVND (reference sequence). The CDR3 totals 14 residues.

This clone was detected a few times. This chain joins TRBV30 and TRBJ1-2, with D possibly being TRBD1 (6 bases). This CDR3 has 14 residues. V lost 0 bases to trimming and J lost 8 bases, with 16 bases between them. CDR1 and CDR2 from the germline V gene are GTSNPN and SVGIG (reference sequence). For the CDR3, the DNA is TGTGCCTGGAGTGTACTTATAGGGGGAGACGGCTACACCTTC. This translates into CAWSVLIGGDGYTF.

The V and J genes are TRBV30 and TRBJ2-2; 8 bases are a match to TRBD2. Germline V lookup: CDR1 GTSNPN, CDR2 SVGIG (reference sequence). Germline trimming cut 2 bases from V and 5 bases from J; bases unmatched to any gene: 7. CDR3 length: 15 residues. As DNA, the CDR3 is TGTGCCTGGAGTAGCCGGGGGGGCCGAACCGGGGAGCTGTTTTTT. Protein: CAWSSRGGRTGELFF.

The genes are TRBV18 and TRBJ2-1; 10 bases map to TRBD2. This CDR3 region has 16 residues. J lost 5 bases, V lost 3 bases, and 7 bases had no gene match. The germline CDR1 and CDR2 sequences are KGHSH and LQKENI. The CDR3 protein is CASSPPGLARHNEQFF. CDR3 coding DNA: TGTGCCAGCTCACCGCCGGGACTAGCGAGACACAATGAGCAGTTCTTC.

The gene calls are TRBV7-2 and TRBJ1-5; D call uncertain. Germline V CDR1 and CDR2: SGHTA, FQGNSA. V gave up 5 bases and J gave up 2 bases, with 13 bases separating them. The CDR3 loop spans 15 amino acids. As DNA, the CDR3 is TGTGCCAGCAGCCCTTACACGGGCGGCAATCAGCCCCAGCATTTT. Translating gives CASSPYTGGNQPQHF.

V is TRBV18 and J is TRBJ1-1, with D unclear. Germline V gene sequence: CDR1 KGHSH, CDR2 LQKENI. V shed 4 bases and J shed 1 base, with 7 bases lying between them. CDR3 size: 13 residues. The CDR3 protein is CASSRARNTEAFF. The DNA of the CDR3 is TGTGCCAGCTCACGGGCGCGGAACACTGAAGCTTTCTTT. The full variable domain, its missing parts supplied by reference TRBV18 and TRBJ1-1, is NAGVMQNPRHLVRRRGQEARLRCSPMKGHSHVYWYRQLPEEGLKFMVYLQKENIIDESGMPKERFSAEFPKEGPSILRIQQVVRGDSAAYFCASSRARNTEAFFGQGTRLTVV.

The chain joins TRBV29-1 to TRBJ1-2; 7 bases are a match to TRBD1. Germline V CDR1 and CDR2: SQVTM, ANQGSEA. The junction had 18 bases not matched to a gene; V was cut back by 6 bases and J by 8 bases. This CDR3 has 15 residues. CDR3 in DNA: TGCAGCGTGGGGACAGCGAAACCAACTTCTCGCGGCTACACCTTC. Amino acid sequence: CSVGTAKPTSRGYTF.

V is TRBV5-1 and J is TRBJ2-5, with 7 bases matching TRBD2. The CDR3 contains 17 residues. Trimming took 5 bases from V and 2 from J; bases not matched to a gene: 15. Germline lookup yields CDR1 SGHRS and CDR2 YFSETQ. CDR3 DNA sequence: TGCGCCAGCAGTGCCCGGGGAGGGGCGCCGGGTCAAGAGACCCAGTACTTC. It yields the protein CASSARGGAPGQETQYF. Filled out from reference TRBV5-1 and TRBJ2-5, the complete variable domain reads KAGVTQTPRYLIKTRGQQVTLSCSPISGHRSVSWYQQTPGQGLQFLFEYFSETQRNKGNFPGRFSGRQFSNSRSEMNVSTLELGDSALYLCASSARGGAPGQETQYFGPGTRLLVL.

This chain uses TRBV20-1 with TRBJ2-7; D ambiguous. The CDR3 length is 11 residues. Germline lookup yields CDR1 DFQATT and CDR2 SNEGSKA (reference sequence). V lost 3 bases to trimming and J lost 3 bases, with 6 bases between them. The CDR3 sequence: CSASNNYEQYF. The DNA for the CDR3 is TGCAGTGCTAGCAACAACTACGAGCAGTACTTC.